This T cell receptor (beta chain) derives from a study of long-term antiretroviral therapy in people with HIV. The ends lost 6 bases at V and 8 bases at J; junction bases unmatched: 10. The CDR3 contains 15 residues. Germline V lookup: CDR1 MNHEY, CDR2 SMNVEV (reference sequence). Survey-level immunoSEQ v3.0 assays were run. Generated by immunoSEQ multiplex PCR, the TCRdb table keeps only in-frame clones and is missing some. The data show tens of thousands of clones, roughly 80% seen once. On this clone itself: Its specificity is not known.

The study, taken as a whole, reports: HIV repertoires showed narrower CDR3 length ranges than controls.

The source was unsorted PBMCs, collected 0.2 years after starting antiretroviral therapy. The TCR originated in a woman in her twenties or thirties with HIV. This chain joins TRBV27 and TRBJ2-1, with 10 nucleotides matching TRBD2. As DNA, the CDR3 is TGTGCCAGCAGCTACCCGGGACTAGCGATCCATGAGCAGTTCTTC. It translates to CASSYPGLAIHEQFF.